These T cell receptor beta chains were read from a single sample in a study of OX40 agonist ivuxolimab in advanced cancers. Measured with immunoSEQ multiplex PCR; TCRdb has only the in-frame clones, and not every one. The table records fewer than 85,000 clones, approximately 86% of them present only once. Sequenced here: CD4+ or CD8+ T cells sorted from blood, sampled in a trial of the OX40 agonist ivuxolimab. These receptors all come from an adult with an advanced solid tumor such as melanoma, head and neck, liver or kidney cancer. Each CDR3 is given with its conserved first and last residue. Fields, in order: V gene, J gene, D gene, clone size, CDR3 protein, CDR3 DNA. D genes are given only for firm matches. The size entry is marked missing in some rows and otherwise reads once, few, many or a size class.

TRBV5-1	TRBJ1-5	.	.	CASSLGPVGRYSNQPQHF	TGCGCCAGCAGCTTGGGTCCGGTGGGTAGGTATAGCAATCAGCCCCAGCATTTT
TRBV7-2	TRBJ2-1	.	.	CASSLELVVNEQFF	TGTGCCAGCAGCTTAGAATTAGTCGTCAATGAGCAGTTCTTC
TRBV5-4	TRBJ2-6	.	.	CASSLEIIGAGANVLTF	TGTGCCAGCAGCTTGGAAATAATCGGAGCTGGGGCCAACGTCCTGACTTTC
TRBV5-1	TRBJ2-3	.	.	CASSLDGQMSTDTQYF	TGCGCCAGCAGCTTGGATGGACAGATGAGCACAGATACGCAGTATTTT
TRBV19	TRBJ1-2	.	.	CASSQGAGRIRGYTF	TGTGCCAGTAGTCAGGGTGCGGGGCGAATTCGTGGCTACACCTTC
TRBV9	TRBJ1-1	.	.	CASSVGDGQAFF	TGTGCCAGCAGCGTCGGGGACGGCCAAGCTTTCTTT
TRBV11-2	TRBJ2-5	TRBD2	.	CASSFGTSGYQETQYF	TGTGCCAGCAGCTTCGGGACTAGCGGGTACCAAGAGACCCAGTACTTC
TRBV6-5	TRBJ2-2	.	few	CASSPGGGVPGELFF	TGTGCCAGCAGCCCCGGGGGAGGTGTACCCGGGGAGCTGTTTTTT
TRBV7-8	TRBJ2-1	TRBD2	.	CASSLMGGSNNEQFF	TGTGCCAGCAGCTTAATGGGCGGGAGCAACAATGAGCAGTTCTTC
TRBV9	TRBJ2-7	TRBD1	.	CASSTGQGLGQYF	TGTGCCAGCAGCACGGGACAGGGTCTAGGGCAGTACTTC
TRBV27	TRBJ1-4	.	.	CATRPFGRINEKLFF	TGTGCCACCCGACCTTTCGGACGGATTAATGAAAAACTGTTTTTT
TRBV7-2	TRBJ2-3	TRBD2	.	CASSFPPGTSLGTDTQYF	TGTGCCAGCAGCTTTCCCCCCGGGACTAGCTTAGGCACAGATACGCAGTATTTT
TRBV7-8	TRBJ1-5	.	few	CASSLVLGNQPQHF	TGTGCCAGCAGCTTAGTGTTGGGCAATCAGCCCCAGCATTTT
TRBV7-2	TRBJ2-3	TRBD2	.	CASSQTTRGGTQYF	TGTGCCAGCAGCCAAACCACGCGGGGGGGTACGCAGTATTTT
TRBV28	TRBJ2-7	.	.	CASSFPPLVEQYF	TGTGCCAGCAGTTTTCCCCCTCTGGTCGAGCAGTACTTC